This TCR beta chain came from a study of cytotoxic CD8 clonotypes in ibrutinib-treated CLL (dated by TCRdb to the early 2020s). Some background on the complete study: The cohort included approximately 15 treatment-naive and approximately eleven relapsed/refractory patients; some 18 were IGHV unmutated. Partial responses were observed in 24 patients and complete responses in 2; after a median follow-up of 68 months, remission was maintained in some 14 patients and progression was observed in some 12. Samples at response were collected after a median of roughly twelve months of treatment, with a range of roughly 6 to 40 months. On average, each sample yielded some 250,000 productive templates and under 95,000 productive rearrangements. Of the approximately 90 people in the trial, some 28 had longitudinal samples available. Cryopreserved peripheral blood mononuclear cells were collected before treatment, at response, and at either disease progression or sustained remission. All remission and progressive disease samples were collected while patients were still receiving ibrutinib. Results the study describes overall, beyond this receptor: Lymph node repertoires were not examined, and the timing of sampling was not matched between patients in sustained remission and those whose disease progressed. Public clonotypes were found to be uncommon and were observed to contract or remain stable during treatment; the increase in clonality was shown to reflect expansion of private clonotypes at ibrutinib response. At ibrutinib response clonality went up, during sustained remission it held steady, and at progression it dropped back toward baseline. Baseline clonality exceeded that of age-matched healthy donors and correlated strongly with circulating CD8+ T-cell counts.

As to this clone: Its cognate antigen has yet to be identified. It has no much larger one-base neighbor in the sample; base qualities were not kept.

What the time point label conveys for this sample: progressive disease on ibrutinib. Around 2 micrograms of genomic DNA were extracted from cryopreserved PBMCs for TCR beta library preparation. Longitudinal blood samples from CLL patients on ibrutinib monotherapy underwent high-throughput TCR beta sequencing. Patients were enrolled in a phase 2 open-label single-center ibrutinib monotherapy trial. CDR1 and CDR2 are drawn from the germline V gene: SGHRS, YFSETQ. Including the terminal cysteine and phenylalanine, the CDR3 comprises 19 residues. Just the 57-base CDR3 DNA is kept, in frame starting at base 1. After removal of 4 bases from V and 2 bases from J, the junction retains 19 bases not matched to a gene. On a MiSeq, deep resolution sequencing aimed for a depth between 1 in 1 million and 1 in 200,000 T cells, with each clonotype covered 10x on average. The immunoSEQ hsTCRB Kit was used to generate TCR beta libraries. The authors' analysis ran thus. The data were analyzed with ImmunoSEQ Analyzer and ImmunoSEQ Data Assistant, and V, D and J gene assignments followed IMGT definitions. Clonality, which ranges from 0 to 1, was calculated as one minus the normalized Shannon entropy of productive rearrangement frequencies. Only overrepresented clonotypes making up at least 0.05% of each patient's repertoire were included in the public clonotype analysis. Around 14 repertoires from age-matched healthy donors, obtained from immuneACCESS, served as clonality controls. Drawn from immuneACCESS, this table holds only the in-frame rearrangements with V and J called that TCRdb kept. Clones are partly lost; checked studies trace under half to an unresolved V gene and leave the rest unexplained. V and J calls and clone size are those listed in that table; D and trimming were worked out from the DNA. This sample gives roughly 300,000 clones in total; 60% to 80% of them show up just once. 5.6% of the sample is held by the ten biggest clonotypes.

The sequence joins TRBV5-1 to TRBJ2-7; the central 9 bases match TRBD2. The receptor comes from a human donor with chronic lymphocytic leukemia. This specimen consisted of PBMCs, obtained at disease progression, from a patient treated with ibrutinib. The sequence in DNA is TGCGCCAGCAGCCTAGCCCCGAGGGTAGCGGGGGAGATAACCTACGAGCAGTACTTC. It translates to CASSLAPRVAGEITYEQYF.